The 14 T cell receptor beta chains listed next were all sequenced from one sample in a study of T cell responses to AZD1222 COVID-19 vaccine. Profiling relied on immunoSEQ multiplex PCR, and the TCRdb table lists in-frame clones only, not all of them. The sample lists 85,000 to 120,000 clones, around 86% occurring once. The input for sequencing was peripheral blood, taken on day 0 of AZD1222 vaccination. The receptors here all came from an adult in good health.

This CDR3 reads CASSVGWMGLANTGELFF. CDR3 coding DNA: TGTGCCAGCAGCGTAGGGTGGATGGGACTAGCGAACACCGGGGAGCTGTTTTTT. This chain uses TRBV9 with TRBJ2-2; 8 bases align to TRBD2. With V trimmed by 0 bases and J by 0 bases, 7 bases remained unmatched. The CDR3 length is 18 residues. From germline, CDR1 is SGDLS and CDR2 YYNGEE.

CDR3 nucleotides: TGTGCCAGTAGTATTTACAGCGGGGGACTAGGTGAGCAGTTCTTC. Its protein product is CASSIYSGGLGEQFF. This sequence joins TRBV19 and TRBJ2-1; 8 nucleotides match TRBD2. There are 15 residues in the CDR3. Germline loops: CDR1 LNHDA, CDR2 SQIVND (reference sequence). V shed 3 bases and J 9 bases; nucleotides not matched to a gene: 10.

The V and J genes are TRBV7-2 and TRBJ2-1; D uncertain. This CDR3 spans 14 amino acids. CDR1 is SGHTA, CDR2 FQGNSA, per germline. Deletions cut 4 bases from V and 6 bases from J, with 13 bases between. CDR3 loop: CASSSSPYGNEQFF. The CDR3 nucleotides read TGTGCCAGCAGCTCCTCTCCCTACGGCAATGAGCAGTTCTTC.

This sequence joins TRBV5-6 and TRBJ1-5; 11 bases map to TRBD1. The junction had 5 bases not matched to a gene; V was cut back by 2 bases and J by 7 bases. The CDR3 runs 15 residues. Germline loops: CDR1 SGHDT, CDR2 YYEEEE. The CDR3 nucleotides read TGTGCCAGCAGCTTTGGACAGGGGGCATTACAGCCCCAGCATTTT. This sequence encodes CASSFGQGALQPQHF. Using reference TRBV5-6 and TRBJ1-5 for the parts outside the CDR3, the full variable domain is DAGVTQSPTHLIKTRGQQVTLRCSPKSGHDTVSWYQQALGQGPQFIFQYYEEEERQRGNFPDRFSGHQFPNYSSELNVNALLLGDSALYLCASSFGQGALQPQHFGDGTRLSIL.

The genes are TRBV5-4 and TRBJ2-7, with 10 bases lining up with TRBD2. The CDR3 is 15 amino acids. V was clipped by 4 bases and J by 4 bases; unmatched bases: 8. Germline lookup yields CDR1 SGHNT and CDR2 YYREEE (reference sequence). The CDR3 is CASSTRRGLAYEQYF. CDR3 coding DNA: TGTGCCAGCAGCACCCGGAGGGGACTAGCGTACGAGCAGTACTTC.

In its sample, this clone was seen once. The gene calls are TRBV9 and TRBJ2-2; 9 bases are a match to TRBD1. The CDR3 contains 16 residues. After removal of 1 base from V and 1 base from J, the junction contained 2 bases not matched to a gene. Per germline, CDR1 SGDLS and CDR2 YYNGEE. In DNA form, the CDR3 reads TGTGCCAGCAGCGTACTGGACAGGGGGAACACCGGGGAGCTGTTTTTT. This sequence encodes CASSVLDRGNTGELFF. Combining the CDR3 with reference TRBV9 and TRBJ2-2 gives the whole variable domain DSGVTQTPKHLITATGQRVTLRCSPRSGDLSVYWYQQSLDQGLQFLIQYYNGEERAKGNILERFSAQQFPDLHSELNLSSLELGDSALYFCASSVLDRGNTGELFFGEGSRLTVL.

This rearrangement joins TRBV7-8 to TRBJ1-5; no reliable D call. The germline CDR1 and CDR2 sequences are SGHVS and FQNEAQ. V gave up 1 base and J gave up 4 bases, with 8 bases separating them. The CDR3 contains 14 residues. The CDR3 reads CASSLVHLNQPQHF. Here the CDR3 DNA reads TGTGCCAGCAGCTTAGTACACCTAAATCAGCCCCAGCATTTT.

This rearrangement joins TRBV9 to TRBJ2-7; D is uncertain. Germline V gene lookup returns CDR1 SGDLS and CDR2 YYNGEE. The CDR3 contains 14 residues. The V end lost 0 bases, the J end lost 2 bases, and 9 bases lay between the germline ends. CDR3 residues: CASSVDASTYEQYF. The CDR3 DNA is TGTGCCAGCAGCGTAGATGCATCAACCTACGAGCAGTACTTC.

The rearrangement uses TRBV6-1 and TRBJ1-3; weak D call: TRBD1 (6 bases). The CDR3 extends over 16 amino acids. Germline V gives CDR1 MNHNS, CDR2 SASEGT. Trimming shortened V by 2 bases and J by 2 bases, and 13 bases separated the two germline ends. CDR3 coding DNA: TGTGCCAGCAGTGAATTTAGGGCAGGGGCTGGAAACACCATATATTTT. Protein: CASSEFRAGAGNTIYF.

This clone came up a few times. V and J are TRBV16 and TRBJ1-1; tentatively, D is TRBD1 (5 bases). The CDR3 sequence is 12 residues long. CDR1 and CDR2 from the germline V gene are KGHSY and FQNENV. V was clipped by 3 bases and J by 4 bases, with 6 bases between them. The chain's CDR3 is CASSHGGTEAFF. CDR3 bases: TGTGCCAGCAGCCATGGGGGCACTGAAGCTTTCTTT.

The chain couples TRBV3-1 (or the pseudogene TRBV3-2) to TRBJ1-1; D not certain. Germline V lookup: CDR1 LGHDT, CDR2 YNNKEL (reference sequence). V lost 3 bases and J 3 bases, leaving 8 bases between the germline ends. The CDR3 length is 13 residues. Here the CDR3 DNA reads TGTGCCAGCAGCCAGGCCAGTTACACTGAAGCTTTCTTT. It translates to CASSQASYTEAFF.

The CDR3 sequence is CASSQGLAGTYEQYF. CDR3 bases: TGTGCCAGCAGTCAAGGACTAGCGGGGACCTACGAGCAGTACTTC. The rearrangement links TRBV27 to TRBJ2-7; 12 bases map to TRBD2. Germline V gene data show CDR1 as MNHEY and CDR2 as SMNVEV (reference sequence). The V segment lost 5 bases and the J segment 2 bases; nucleotides outside the gene matches: 4. The CDR3 has 15 residues.

The V and J genes are TRBV7-6 and TRBJ2-6; D is uncertain. The CDR3 covers 15 residues. In germline, CDR1 is SGHVS, CDR2 FNYEAQ. V lost 1 base, J lost 0 bases, and 4 bases lay in between. The CDR3 is CASSLDFSGANVLTF. The CDR3 coding sequence is TGTGCCAGCAGCTTAGATTTCTCTGGGGCCAACGTCCTGACTTTC.

The rearrangement links TRBV19 to TRBJ1-5; D is unresolved. The length of the CDR3 is 13 residues. Germline CDR1 LNHDA, CDR2 SQIVND (reference sequence). Trimming left V 4 bases short and J 3 bases short, with 7 bases between. The CDR3 coding sequence is TGTGCCAGTAGTAAGCAGTTCAATCAGCCCCAGCATTTT. Amino acid sequence: CASSKQFNQPQHF. Complete variable domain (other parts from reference TRBV19 and TRBJ1-5): DGGITQSPKYLFRKEGQNVTLSCEQNLNHDAMYWYRQDPGQGLRLIYYSQIVNDFQKGDIAEGYSVSREKKESFPLTVTSAQKNPTAFYLCASSKQFNQPQHFGDGTRLSIL.